The present entry profiles one TCR beta chain with its context. In the original workflow: Amplifying reference gene primers gave estimates of nucleated cell counts. Assay used: immunoSEQ multiplex PCR; TCRdb lists only in-frame clones, some missing. V and J calls and clone size come straight from that table; D and trimming were deduced from the DNA. The sample comprises roughly 80,000 clones, roughly 87% of which are singletons, and about 12% rests with the top ten. This sample is drawn from a study of blood T cell repertoires in COVID-19. Looking at the study overall: Donors in the United States, Italy and Spain gave samples during acute or convalescent COVID-19. Nucleic acid was either cDNA or gDNA, and it came from T cells, B-cell-depleted T cells, or PBMCs.

The sequenced sample consisted of peripheral blood. This receptor was identified in a man aged 80 or over with acute or convalescent COVID-19.

CDR3 sequence reads: CASSRRQIETYNEQFF. The CDR3 coding sequence is TGTGCCAGCAGCCGTCGACAGATTGAGACCTACAATGAGCAGTTCTTC. The chain recombines TRBV7-8 with TRBJ2-1, with a possible D match to TRBD1 (5 bases). CDR3 length: 16 residues. Between the trimmed V and J ends, which lost 5 bases and 2 bases, there was a span of 16 bases. The germline gives CDR1 SGHVS, CDR2 FQNEAQ. The variable domain in full, with the rest retrieved from reference TRBV7-8 and TRBJ2-1, is GAGVSQSPRYKVAKRGQDVALRCDPISGHVSLFWYQQALGQGPEFLTYFQNEAQLDKSGLPSDRFFAERPEGSVSTLKIQRTQQEDSAVYLCASSRRQIETYNEQFFGPGTRLTVL.